The clone carrying this TCR beta chain was recorded at least ten times. Its matching antigen is unknown. The sample is drawn from a study of T-cell reconstitution after alpha-beta-depleted transplantation in children. Unique molecular identifiers were incorporated into the prepared TCRbeta library. One entry per CDR3 protein, called by TCRdb with MiXCR from the PCR reads. Counted here are more than 120,000 distinct CDR3 sequences, about 8.8% occurring once; the ten biggest clones make up about a sixth. Germline CDR1 and CDR2: SGHVS and FQNEAQ. Trimming cost V 6 bases and J 6 bases; bases outside gene matches: 1. This CDR3 contains 13 residues. Study-level findings and limits: Most T-cell counts and diversity one year after the transplant came from T cells that were newly produced. Some patients owed their high day-60 TCRbeta diversity to surviving recipient T cells and thymic progenitors. By about two months after transplant, alpha-beta T cells reportedly arose from several hundred graft clones that had expanded.

Sequenced here: PBMCs, mostly from graft donor cells, sampled 180 days after TCRalphabeta/CD19-depleted stem cell transplant. This receptor was taken from a female patient aged 2 to 10 who had a stem cell transplant for congenital amegakaryocytic thrombocytopenia, so the T cells may come from the graft donor. The chain couples TRBV7-8 to TRBJ2-7; TRBD2 agrees at 14 bases. This CDR3 reads CASRTSGRVEQYF. Written as DNA, the CDR3 is TGTGCCAGCAGGACTAGCGGGAGGGTCGAGCAGTACTTC.